The sequence of this TCR beta chain was determined in a study of cytomegalovirus exposure and HLA in healthy donors. About the study: The 120 or so validation repertoires were produced on the same platform as the 650 to 800 repertoires of the first cohort. This was reported in a later analysis.

Germline values: CDR1 SGHRS, CDR2 YFSETQ. V gave up 2 bases and J gave up 4 bases, with 18 bases separating them. This CDR3 comprises 16 residues. Some clones are missing from TCRdb's copy, which holds only in-frame ones; the method was immunoSEQ multiplex PCR. The sample carries 120,000 or so clones, approximately 90% recorded once. The sequenced material came from PBMCs. The clonotype originates from a young woman in good health and CMV-seronegative. This chain connects TRBV5-1 to TRBJ2-5; D is ambiguous. The CDR3 spells CASSLQSRQSGETQYF. The CDR3, as DNA: TGCGCCAGCAGCTTACAATCCCGACAATCAGGAGAGACCCAGTACTTC.